This is a list of T cell receptor beta chains from one sample in a study of early T cells in non-severe SARS-CoV-2 infection. TCRdb fed the 5' RACE reads into MiXCR, producing one record per CDR3 protein. Altogether about 42,000 distinct CDR3 sequences are present, around 7% being singletons, with the ten largest covering around 4.5%. Input material: whole blood. The receptors shown here come from an adult who was a healthcare worker with PCR-confirmed SARS-CoV-2 infection or an uninfected control (not recorded which). CDR3s include the opening cysteine and the closing phenylalanine or tryptophan.

cdr3_length: 15; j_call: TRBJ1-2; v_call: TRBV14; cdr3_aa: CASSQEYGPNYGYTF
cdr3_length: 14; j_call: TRBJ1-4; v_call: TRBV7-6; cdr3_aa: CASSLSPGDEKLFF
cdr3_length: 12; j_call: TRBJ1-2; v_call: TRBV5-1; cdr3_aa: CASSLQGDGYTF
cdr3_length: 16; j_call: TRBJ2-2; v_call: TRBV5-1; cdr3_aa: CASSTGTALNAGELFF
cdr3_length: 15; j_call: TRBJ1-1; v_call: TRBV11-2; cdr3_aa: CASSSSRQGLTEAFF
cdr3_length: 17; j_call: TRBJ2-3; v_call: TRBV20-1; cdr3_aa: CSARGGLAGGHTDTQYF
cdr3_length: 15; j_call: TRBJ1-2; v_call: TRBV5-1; cdr3_aa: CASSLAEATGHGYTF
cdr3_length: 13; j_call: TRBJ2-7; v_call: TRBV6-6; cdr3_aa: CASSYAPGYEQYF
cdr3_length: 14; j_call: TRBJ2-7; v_call: TRBV11-2; cdr3_aa: CASTPGTGGYEQYF
cdr3_length: 13; j_call: TRBJ2-3; v_call: TRBV6-5; cdr3_aa: CAISAGSPDTQYF
cdr3_length: 13; j_call: TRBJ2-1; v_call: TRBV30; cdr3_aa: CAWRGTAYNEQFF
cdr3_length: 15; j_call: TRBJ2-3; v_call: TRBV12-3/TRBV12-4; cdr3_aa: CASSFQRAGSSTQYF
cdr3_length: 15; j_call: TRBJ2-1; v_call: TRBV7-2; cdr3_aa: CASTLSGISYNEQFF
cdr3_length: 17; j_call: TRBJ2-7; v_call: TRBV3-1; cdr3_aa: CASSRSYSGGQSYEQYF
cdr3_length: 16; j_call: TRBJ2-1; v_call: TRBV7-3; cdr3_aa: CASSTASGGLYNEQFF
cdr3_length: 14; j_call: TRBJ1-2; v_call: TRBV3-1; cdr3_aa: CASSHFRGSEGYTF
cdr3_length: 15; j_call: TRBJ2-2; v_call: TRBV6-1; cdr3_aa: CASSPLASRAGELFF
cdr3_length: 13; j_call: TRBJ2-2; v_call: TRBV4-2; cdr3_aa: CASSPRETGELFF
cdr3_length: 13; j_call: TRBJ1-2; v_call: TRBV19; cdr3_aa: CASDSLQLYGYTF
cdr3_length: 11; j_call: TRBJ2-1; v_call: TRBV13; cdr3_aa: CASSPPHEQFF
cdr3_length: 12; j_call: TRBJ2-1; v_call: TRBV6-6; cdr3_aa: CASSYDVNEQFF
cdr3_length: 13; j_call: TRBJ2-7; v_call: TRBV25-1; cdr3_aa: CASRQGGSYEQYF
cdr3_length: 15; j_call: TRBJ2-4; v_call: TRBV20-1; cdr3_aa: CSARDQRGSKNIQYF
cdr3_length: 15; j_call: TRBJ2-7; v_call: TRBV11-2; cdr3_aa: CASRRHRAAYYEQYF
cdr3_length: 14; j_call: TRBJ2-7; v_call: TRBV7-8; cdr3_aa: CASSLGAGVEEQYF
cdr3_length: 15; j_call: TRBJ2-3; v_call: TRBV18; cdr3_aa: CASSPRWESTDTQYF
cdr3_length: 14; j_call: TRBJ1-4; v_call: TRBV6-2/TRBV6-3; cdr3_aa: CASTEEVLNEKLFF
cdr3_length: 15; j_call: TRBJ2-2; v_call: TRBV7-2; cdr3_aa: CASSLTSGNTGELFF
cdr3_length: 15; j_call: TRBJ2-3; v_call: TRBV5-4; cdr3_aa: CASSLVGAHTDTQYF
cdr3_length: 16; j_call: TRBJ2-7; v_call: TRBV2; cdr3_aa: CASSEEEGRVVYEQYF
cdr3_length: 17; j_call: TRBJ1-4; v_call: TRBV5-5; cdr3_aa: CASSPGTSGATNEKLFF
cdr3_length: 15; j_call: TRBJ1-5; v_call: TRBV6-5; cdr3_aa: CASSSPGRGNQPQHF
cdr3_length: 13; j_call: TRBJ2-7; v_call: TRBV10-2; cdr3_aa: CASRVGTGNEQYF
cdr3_length: 16; j_call: TRBJ1-6; v_call: TRBV4-2; cdr3_aa: CASSREGGTDNSPLHF
cdr3_length: 16; j_call: TRBJ2-5; v_call: TRBV5-6; cdr3_aa: CASSLVGVASQETQYF
cdr3_length: 9; j_call: TRBJ1-3; v_call: TRBV6-5; cdr3_aa: CASRGQIYF
cdr3_length: 12; j_call: TRBJ1-2; v_call: TRBV20-1; cdr3_aa: CSALTENYGYTF
cdr3_length: 13; j_call: TRBJ2-3; v_call: TRBV6-6; cdr3_aa: CASSYRERDTQYF
cdr3_length: 16; j_call: TRBJ2-1; v_call: TRBV19; cdr3_aa: CASSIRGGTFYNEQFF
cdr3_length: 14; j_call: TRBJ1-2; v_call: TRBV2; cdr3_aa: CASSEPRAGYGYTF
cdr3_length: 14; j_call: TRBJ2-2; v_call: TRBV3-1; cdr3_aa: CASSQGTDTGELFF
cdr3_length: 12; j_call: TRBJ2-7; v_call: TRBV7-9; cdr3_aa: CASSLSAYEQYF
cdr3_length: 14; j_call: TRBJ2-7; v_call: TRBV10-2; cdr3_aa: CASSQDRGYGEQYF